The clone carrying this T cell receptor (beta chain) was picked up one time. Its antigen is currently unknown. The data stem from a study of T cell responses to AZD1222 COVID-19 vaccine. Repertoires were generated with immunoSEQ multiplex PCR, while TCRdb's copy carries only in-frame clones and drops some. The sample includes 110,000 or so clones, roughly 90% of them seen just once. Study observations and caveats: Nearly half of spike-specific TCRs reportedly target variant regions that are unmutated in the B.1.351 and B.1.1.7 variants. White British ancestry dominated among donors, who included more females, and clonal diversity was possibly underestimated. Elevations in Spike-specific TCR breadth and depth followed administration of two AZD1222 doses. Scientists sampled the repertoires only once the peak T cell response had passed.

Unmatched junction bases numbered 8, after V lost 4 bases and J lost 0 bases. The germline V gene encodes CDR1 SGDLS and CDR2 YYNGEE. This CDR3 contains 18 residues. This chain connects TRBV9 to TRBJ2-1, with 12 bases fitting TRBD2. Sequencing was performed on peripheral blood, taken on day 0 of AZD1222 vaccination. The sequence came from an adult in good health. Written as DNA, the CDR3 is TGTGCCAGCAGCCCAAGGACTAGCGGGGCGCCCTCCTACAATGAGCAGTTCTTC. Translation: CASSPRTSGAPSYNEQFF.